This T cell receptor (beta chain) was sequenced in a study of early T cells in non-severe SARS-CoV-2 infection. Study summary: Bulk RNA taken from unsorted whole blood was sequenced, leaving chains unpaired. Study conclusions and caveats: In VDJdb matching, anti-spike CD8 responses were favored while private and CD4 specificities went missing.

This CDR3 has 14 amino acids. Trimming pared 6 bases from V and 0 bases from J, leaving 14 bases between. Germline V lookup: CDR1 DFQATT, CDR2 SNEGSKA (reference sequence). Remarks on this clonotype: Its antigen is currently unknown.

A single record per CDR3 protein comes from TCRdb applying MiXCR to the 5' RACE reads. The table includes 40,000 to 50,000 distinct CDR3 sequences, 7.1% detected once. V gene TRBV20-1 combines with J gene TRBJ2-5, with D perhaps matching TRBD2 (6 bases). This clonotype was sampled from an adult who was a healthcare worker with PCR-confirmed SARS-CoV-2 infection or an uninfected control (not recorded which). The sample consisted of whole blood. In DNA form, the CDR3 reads TGCAGTGCACCTCAACGGGGGTACCAAGAGACCCAGTACTTC. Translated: CSAPQRGYQETQYF.